This T cell receptor beta chain is drawn from a study of beta chain features in type 1 diabetes. Study as a whole: There were 107,917,701 sorted cells examined across all samples.

As every portion of the isolated RNA was reverse transcribed, the sequencing read expressed TCRB transcripts. Only in-frame clones appear in the TCRdb table, and some are missing; sequencing was by immunoSEQ multiplex PCR. The top ten hold roughly 0.025% of the sample, which has some 900,000 clones, about 17% seen once. In its sample, this clone was seen a few times. Distinct nucleotide sequences in the sample also encode this CDR3. The purity of all sorted populations exceeded 98%. The CDR3 totals 15 residues. The germline V gene has CDR1 SGDLS and CDR2 YYNGEE. Trimming pared 0 bases from V and 2 bases from J, leaving 8 bases between.

This TCR came from a woman aged 18-30 years in good health. V is TRBV9 and J is TRBJ2-2; D is possibly TRBD1 or TRBD2 (6 bases each). The sequenced sample consisted of naive CD4+ T cells from blood. CDR3 bases: TGTGCCAGCAGCGTAGTCGGGGGCAACACCGGGGAGCTGTTTTTT. This translates into CASSVVGGNTGELFF. Full variable domain (outside the CDR3, taken from reference TRBV9 and TRBJ2-2): DSGVTQTPKHLITATGQRVTLRCSPRSGDLSVYWYQQSLDQGLQFLIQYYNGEERAKGNILERFSAQQFPDLHSELNLSSLELGDSALYFCASSVVGGNTGELFFGEGSRLTVL.